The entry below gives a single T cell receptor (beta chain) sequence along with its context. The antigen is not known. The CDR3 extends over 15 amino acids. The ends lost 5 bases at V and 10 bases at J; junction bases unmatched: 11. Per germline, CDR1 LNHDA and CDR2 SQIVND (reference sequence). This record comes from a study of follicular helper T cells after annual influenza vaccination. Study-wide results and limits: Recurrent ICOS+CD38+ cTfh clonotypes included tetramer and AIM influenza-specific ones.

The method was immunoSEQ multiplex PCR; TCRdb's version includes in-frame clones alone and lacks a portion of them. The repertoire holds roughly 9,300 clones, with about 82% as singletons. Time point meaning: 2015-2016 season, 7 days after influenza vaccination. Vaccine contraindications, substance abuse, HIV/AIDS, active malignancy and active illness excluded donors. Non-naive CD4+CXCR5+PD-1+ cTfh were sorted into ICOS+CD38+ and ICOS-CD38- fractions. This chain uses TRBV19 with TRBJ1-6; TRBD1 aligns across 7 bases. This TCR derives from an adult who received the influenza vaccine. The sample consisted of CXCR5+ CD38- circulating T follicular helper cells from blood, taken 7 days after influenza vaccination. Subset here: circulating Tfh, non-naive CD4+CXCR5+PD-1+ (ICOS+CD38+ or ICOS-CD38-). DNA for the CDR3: TGTGCCAGTAGTCCTACGACAGGGATGGGATCACCCCTCCACTTT. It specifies CASSPTTGMGSPLHF.